The next 14 T cell receptor beta chains were all read from a single sample in a study of control samples from healthy donors and cancer patients. Some clones are missing from TCRdb's copy, which holds only in-frame ones; the method was immunoSEQ multiplex PCR. The table lists approximately 150,000 clones, roughly nine tenths of them singletons, with 6% to 9% in the top ten. The specimen was blood. Receptor source: a man between 18 and 29 years old in good health.

This chain's CDR3 is CASSVSGQGLDGYTF. For the CDR3, the DNA is TGTGCCAGCAGCGTATCGGGACAGGGCCTCGATGGCTACACCTTC. This chain joins TRBV9 and TRBJ1-2, with TRBD1 matching 9 bases. J gave up 6 bases and V 1 base, and 7 bases lay outside the gene matches. This CDR3 region has 15 residues. Germline loops: CDR1 SGDLS, CDR2 YYNGEE. Together with reference TRBV9 and TRBJ1-2, the CDR3 gives the full variable domain: DSGVTQTPKHLITATGQRVTLRCSPRSGDLSVYWYQQSLDQGLQFLIQYYNGEERAKGNILERFSAQQFPDLHSELNLSSLELGDSALYFCASSVSGQGLDGYTFGSGTRLTVV.

This chain links TRBV9 with TRBJ1-1, with D unresolved. The CDR3 is made up of 13 amino acids. The germline V and J ends were trimmed by 0 bases and 1 base, with 4 bases remaining between them. Germline-derived CDR1 and CDR2 are SGDLS and YYNGEE. The CDR3 region is CASSVAGNTEAFF. The CDR3 region has the DNA TGTGCCAGCAGCGTAGCGGGGAACACTGAAGCTTTCTTT.

The V and J genes are TRBV7-8 and TRBJ1-2, with unresolved D. V was trimmed by 0 bases and J by 7 bases, leaving 12 bases between them. Germline V gene sequence: CDR1 SGHVS, CDR2 FQNEAQ. The CDR3 covers 14 residues. DNA for the CDR3: TGTGCCAGCAGCTTAGCCACAGTAGGGAGTGGCTACACCTTC. Residues: CASSLATVGSGYTF. The variable domain in full, completed from reference TRBV7-8 and TRBJ1-2, reads GAGVSQSPRYKVAKRGQDVALRCDPISGHVSLFWYQQALGQGPEFLTYFQNEAQLDKSGLPSDRFFAERPEGSVSTLKIQRTQQEDSAVYLCASSLATVGSGYTFGSGTRLTVV.

The chain joins TRBV4-1 to TRBJ1-4; perhaps TRBD1 as D (5 bases). V gave up 4 bases and J gave up 4 bases, with 13 bases separating them. CDR1 and CDR2 (germline): MGHRA, YSYEKL. This CDR3 comprises 15 residues. The CDR3: CASSPREGLNEKLFF. CDR3 DNA sequence: TGCGCCAGCAGCCCCCGGGAGGGGCTTAATGAAAAACTGTTTTTT.

The chain recombines TRBV7-3 with TRBJ2-5; weak D call: TRBD1 (6 bases). Per the germline V gene, CDR1 is SGHTA and CDR2 is FQGTGA. This CDR3 spans 14 amino acids. V lost 2 bases to trimming and J lost 5 bases, with 12 bases between them. CDR3 in amino acids: CASSLEGDFETQYF. CDR3 in DNA: TGTGCCAGCAGCTTAGAGGGGGATTTTGAGACCCAGTACTTC.

J is TRBJ1-1 and V is TRBV5-6; D call uncertain. Between the trimmed V and J ends, which lost 5 bases and 1 base, there was a span of 3 bases. Germline V gene data show CDR1 as SGHDT and CDR2 as YYEEEE. The CDR3 sequence is 11 residues long. The CDR3 DNA reads as TGTGCCAGCAGTTCGAACACTGAAGCTTTCTTT. It codes for CASSSNTEAFF. The whole variable domain, remainder taken from reference TRBV5-6 and TRBJ1-1, is DAGVTQSPTHLIKTRGQQVTLRCSPKSGHDTVSWYQQALGQGPQFIFQYYEEEERQRGNFPDRFSGHQFPNYSSELNVNALLLGDSALYLCASSSNTEAFFGQGTRLTVV.

This clone is a singleton in its sample. The chain employs TRBV7-8 and TRBJ1-1; D is possibly TRBD1 (6 bases). The V gene lost 0 bases and the J gene lost 2 bases, with 10 bases spanning the gap. This CDR3 has 15 residues. Germline V gene sequence: CDR1 SGHVS, CDR2 FQNEAQ. The CDR3 DNA is TGTGCCAGCAGCTTAGCAGCACAGGGAAACACTGAAGCTTTCTTT. Encoded protein: CASSLAAQGNTEAFF.

The V and J genes are TRBV27 and TRBJ1-2; D is possibly TRBD1 (6 bases). The CDR3 totals 14 residues. CDR1 is MNHEY, CDR2 SMNVEV, per germline (reference sequence). The germline V and J ends were trimmed by 0 bases and 3 bases, with 8 bases remaining between them. The CDR3 DNA sequence: TGTGCCAGCAGTTTATCCAGGGGTGACTATGGCTACACCTTC. Translating it yields CASSLSRGDYGYTF.

The chain has TRBV6-2 or TRBV6-3 and TRBJ1-2, with TRBD1 identical over 8 bases. The germline V gene encodes CDR1 MNHEY and CDR2 SVGEGT. CDR3 length equals 16 residues. V lost 0 bases, J lost 2 bases, and 5 bases stayed unmatched. CDR3 amino acids: CASSYSGQGRNYGYTF. The CDR3 coding sequence is TGTGCCAGCAGTTACTCAGGACAGGGACGCAACTATGGCTACACCTTC.

The V and J genes are TRBV7-6 and TRBJ1-4; 7 bases are a match to TRBD1. J lost 4 bases, V lost 1 base, and 0 bases had no gene match. This CDR3 region has 14 residues. Looked up from germline, CDR1 is SGHVS and CDR2 is FNYEAQ. CDR3 in amino acids: CASSLDRGNEKLFF. The CDR3 DNA reads TGTGCCAGCAGCTTAGACAGGGGTAATGAAAAACTGTTTTTT.

The chain recombines TRBV14 with TRBJ1-4; 7 nucleotides match TRBD1. Germline trimming cut 1 base from V and 4 bases from J; bases unmatched to any gene: 6. Germline CDR1 SGHDN, CDR2 FVKESK. The CDR3 has 16 amino acids. The CDR3 nucleotides read TGTGCCAGCAGCCAAGCTCCGGGACAGAATAATGAAAAACTGTTTTTT. This gives the protein CASSQAPGQNNEKLFF.

The V gene is TRBV5-1, the J gene TRBJ2-1; 10 nucleotides agree with TRBD2. The V gene's germline CDR1 is SGHRS and CDR2 YFSETQ. The CDR3 has 16 residues. The ends lost 0 bases at V and 5 bases at J; junction bases unmatched: 5. CDR3 protein: CASSLDLAGVNNEQFF. CDR3 DNA sequence: TGCGCCAGCAGCTTGGATCTAGCGGGGGTCAACAATGAGCAGTTCTTC.

This chain links TRBV7-7 with TRBJ1-1; D unclear. V lost 2 bases and J 0 bases, leaving 10 bases between the germline ends. Germline V gene data show CDR1 as SSHAT and CDR2 as FNYEAQ (reference sequence). CDR3 length: 15 amino acids. The CDR3 bases are TGTGCCAGCAGCTTACAGACGAAGATGAACACTGAAGCTTTCTTT. Protein sequence: CASSLQTKMNTEAFF.

The chain carries TRBV27 and TRBJ1-5; D gene uncertain. Germline-derived CDR1 and CDR2 are MNHEY and SMNVEV (reference sequence). Trimming removed 3 bases at V and 7 bases at J, with 16 bases between. The CDR3 totals 15 residues. The CDR3 is CASSFSGESSQPQHF. The CDR3 DNA sequence: TGTGCCAGCAGTTTTTCCGGGGAATCTAGCCAGCCCCAGCATTTT.